This record concerns one TCR beta chain sequence. The CDR3 totals 15 residues. V shed 1 base, J shed 5 bases, and the junction held 7 bases outside the gene matches. In germline, CDR1 is SGHVS, CDR2 FNYEAQ. This entry belongs to a study of CD4 and CD8 cells across lung adenocarcinoma regions. The patients had localized lung adenocarcinoma, a non-small cell subtype. MiXCR, applied by TCRdb to the PCR reads, yields one record per CDR3 protein. This sample has approximately 7,700 distinct CDR3 sequences, with about three fifths found just once. The clonotype was recovered from a female donor with lung adenocarcinoma. The CD4 and CD8 labels of this study may be unreliable. V usage is TRBV7-6 and J usage is TRBJ2-5; TRBD1 matches at 7 bases. Specimen: CD4+ T cells from the center of a lung tumor. The CDR3 coding sequence is TGTGCCAGCAGCTTAGTAATAGGGGGCTGGGAGACCCAGTACTTC. Translated, it gives CASSLVIGGWETQYF.